This TCR beta chain emerged from a study of blood T cell repertoires in COVID-19. Study-wide context: The analysed material was cDNA or gDNA that came from T cells, B-cell-depleted T cells, or PBMCs.

The CDR3 consists of 12 residues. The germline V gene has CDR1 SGHAT and CDR2 FQNNGV. V was clipped by 4 bases and J by 6 bases, with 10 bases between them. Original methodology: Researchers report that nucleated cell counts were estimated from reference gene primer amplification. Here immunoSEQ multiplex PCR was the method, and the copy in TCRdb shows in-frame clones only, minus some. For V, J and clone size, that table is used; D and trimming come from the DNA. Seen here are around 340,000 clones, about 92% observed once, and the top ten hold approximately 4.1%. Patients from Seattle were sampled longitudinally, starting during active infection.

The chain recombines TRBV11-2 with TRBJ2-7, with D possibly being TRBD1 (6 bases). This TCR was sampled from a woman aged 60-75 years with COVID-19, enrolled during active disease. Material for sequencing was peripheral blood. The CDR3 spells CASSSTGREQYF. The DNA of the CDR3 is TGTGCCAGCAGCTCGACAGGACGCGAGCAGTACTTC. The whole variable domain, filled in from reference TRBV11-2 and TRBJ2-7, reads EAGVAQSPRYKIIEKRQSVAFWCNPISGHATLYWYQQILGQGPKLLIQFQNNGVVDDSQLPKDRFSAERLKGVDSTLKIQPAKLEDSAVYLCASSSTGREQYFGPGTRLTVT.